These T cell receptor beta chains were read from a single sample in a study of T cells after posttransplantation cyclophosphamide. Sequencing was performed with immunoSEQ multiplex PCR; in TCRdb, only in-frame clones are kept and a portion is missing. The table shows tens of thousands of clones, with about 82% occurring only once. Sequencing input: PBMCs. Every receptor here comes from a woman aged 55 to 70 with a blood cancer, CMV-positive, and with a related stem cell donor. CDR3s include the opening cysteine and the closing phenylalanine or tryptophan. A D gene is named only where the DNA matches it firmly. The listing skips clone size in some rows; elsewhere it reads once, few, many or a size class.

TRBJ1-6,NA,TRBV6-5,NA,TGTGCCAGCAGTTTCAGTAGCGAGAATTCACCCCTCCACTTT,CASSFSSENSPLHF
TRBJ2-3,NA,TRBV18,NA,TGTGCCAGCTCACCACCCCAGGGGCAGGATACGCAGTATTTT,CASSPPQGQDTQYF
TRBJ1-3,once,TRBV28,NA,TGTGCCAGCAGTCCAGGATCCCTGGGTGGAAACACCATATATTTT,CASSPGSLGGNTIYF
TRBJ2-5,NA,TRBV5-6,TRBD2,TGTGCCAGCAGCTTCGGGACTAGAGGAGAGACCCAGTACTTC,CASSFGTRGETQYF
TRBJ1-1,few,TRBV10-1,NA,TGCGCCAGCAGTGAGTCTCCAGGGAACACTGAAGCTTTCTTT,CASSESPGNTEAFF
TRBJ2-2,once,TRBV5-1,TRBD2,TGCGCCAGCAGCCGAGGTCCACTAGCGGATTCGAACACCGGGGAGCTGTTTTTT,CASSRGPLADSNTGELFF
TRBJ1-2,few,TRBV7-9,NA,TGTGCCAGCAGCGAGGGTTATGGCTACACCTTC,CASSEGYGYTF
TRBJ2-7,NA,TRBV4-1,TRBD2,TGCGCCAGCAGCAAAGATTTCCTCGGACTAGCGGGACCCTACGAGCAGTACTTC,CASSKDFLGLAGPYEQYF
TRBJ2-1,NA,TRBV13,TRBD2,TGTGCCAGCAGCCGAGGACTAGCGCCGGTCAATGAGCAGTTCTTC,CASSRGLAPVNEQFF
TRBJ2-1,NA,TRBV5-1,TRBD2,TGCGCCAGCAGTTCCAGCGGGGTCCCCCTCAATGAGCAGTTCTTC,CASSSSGVPLNEQFF
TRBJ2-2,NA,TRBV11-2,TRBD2,TGTGCCAGCTCCCTAGCGGGAGGGGCCGGGGAGCTGTTTTTT,CASSLAGGAGELFF
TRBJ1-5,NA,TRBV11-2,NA,TGTGCCAGCAGCTTAGAAGGGCGGCGGGGGGTAAATCAGCCCCAGCATTTT,CASSLEGRRGVNQPQHF
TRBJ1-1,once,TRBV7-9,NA,TGTGCCAGCAGCTTGGCGGGGGCAGTGGAAGCTTTCTTT,CASSLAGAVEAFF
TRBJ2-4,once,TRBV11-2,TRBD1,TGTGCCAGCAGCAGCCGGGACAGGGGGCGCGGAGACATTCAGTACTTT,CASSSRDRGRGDIQYF
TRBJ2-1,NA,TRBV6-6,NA,TGTGCCAGCTCCCGAGCCAATGAGCAGTTCTTC,CASSRANEQFF
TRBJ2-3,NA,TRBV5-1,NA,TGCGCCAGCAGCTTGCCATCAGATACGCAGTATTTT,CASSLPSDTQYF
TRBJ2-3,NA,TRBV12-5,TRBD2,TGTGCTAGTGGTTTGGTAGTAGCTAGCGGGGGTTTAACAGATACGCAGTATTTT,CASGLVVASGGLTDTQYF
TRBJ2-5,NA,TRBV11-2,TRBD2,TGTGCCAGCAGCCAGAGGGACTATTGGGAGACCCAGTACTTC,CASSQRDYWETQYF
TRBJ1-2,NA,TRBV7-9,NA,TGTGCCAGCAGCCCTGGGCCCAAGGGGTACTTTAACTATGGCTACACCTTC,CASSPGPKGYFNYGYTF
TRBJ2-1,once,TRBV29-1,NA,TGCAGCGTCCGCGAATGGAATGAGCAGTTCTTC,CSVREWNEQFF
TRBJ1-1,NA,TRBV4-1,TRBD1,TGCGCCAGCAGCCTGACAGGGGGAACTGAAGCTTTCTTT,CASSLTGGTEAFF
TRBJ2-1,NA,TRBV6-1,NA,TGTGCCAGCGACGCCCGAGGGTACAATGAGCAGTTCTTC,CASDARGYNEQFF
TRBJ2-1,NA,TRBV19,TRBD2,TGTGCCAGTAGCTACCTAGCGGGAGTCTACAATGAGCAGTTCTTC,CASSYLAGVYNEQFF
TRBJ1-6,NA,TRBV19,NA,TGTGCCAGTAGTATCGTCAAGAGCTCCTATAATTCACCCCTCCACTTT,CASSIVKSSYNSPLHF
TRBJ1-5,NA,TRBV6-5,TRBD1,TGTGCCAGCAGGAAACAGGGGGCGGGGGATCAGCCCCAGCATTTT,CASRKQGAGDQPQHF
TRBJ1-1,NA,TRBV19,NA,TGTGCCACGTCTTCCCGGCGGACTGAAGCTTTCTTT,CATSSRRTEAFF
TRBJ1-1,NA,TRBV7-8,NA,TGTGCCAGCAGCTTTGTCTTCTCTGAAGCTTTCTTT,CASSFVFSEAFF
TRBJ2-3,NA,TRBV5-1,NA,TGCGCCAGCAGCACCAAACATCAGCGAACAGATACGCAGTATTTT,CASSTKHQRTDTQYF
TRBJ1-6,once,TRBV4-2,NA,TGTGCCAGCAGCCAAGATGGAGGGAGTAATTCACCCCTCCACTTT,CASSQDGGSNSPLHF
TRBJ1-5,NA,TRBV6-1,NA,TGTGCCAGCAATCCCGGGAGCAATCAGCCCCAGCATTTT,CASNPGSNQPQHF
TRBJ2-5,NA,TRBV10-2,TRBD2,TGCGCCAGCAAGACTAGCGGGAGCTATGAGACCCAGTACTTC,CASKTSGSYETQYF
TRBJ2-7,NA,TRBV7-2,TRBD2,TGTGCCAGCAGCTTAAGCGGGATCAACGAGCAGTACTTC,CASSLSGINEQYF
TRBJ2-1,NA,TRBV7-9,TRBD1,TGTGCCAGCAGCTCTGGACAGGGGGGTTACAATGAGCAGTTCTTC,CASSSGQGGYNEQFF
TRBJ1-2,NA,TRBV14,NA,TGTGCCAGCAGCCAAGTAGTTAAGTATGGCTACACCTTC,CASSQVVKYGYTF
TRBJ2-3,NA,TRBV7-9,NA,TGTGCCAGCACCATGGGGGGGAAGGGGGGAGATACGCAGTATTTT,CASTMGGKGGDTQYF
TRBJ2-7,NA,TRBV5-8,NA,TGTGCCAGCAGGATCAGGGGCTCCTACGAGCAGTACTTC,CASRIRGSYEQYF
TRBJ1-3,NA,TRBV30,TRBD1,TGTGCCTGGAGTAGGGACAGGGCTTCTGGAAACACCATATATTTT,CAWSRDRASGNTIYF
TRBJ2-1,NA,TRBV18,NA,TGTGCCAGCTCACCGGGACTTGACAATGAGCAGTTCTTC,CASSPGLDNEQFF
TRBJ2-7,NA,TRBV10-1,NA,TGCGCCAGCGCCGACAGTACCGCCGAGCAGTACTTC,CASADSTAEQYF